This T cell receptor beta chain was recorded in a study of early T cells in non-severe SARS-CoV-2 infection. Study-level background: Bulk RNA from unsorted whole blood was sequenced; chains were unpaired.

The library protocol tagged individual cDNA molecules with unique molecular identifiers. TCRdb fed the 5' RACE reads into MiXCR, producing one record per CDR3 protein. Among tens of thousands of distinct CDR3 sequences listed, roughly 17% were seen once. Points from the study as a whole: Database matching using VDJdb favored anti-spike CD8 responses, with private and CD4 specificities left missing.

Germline trimming cut 6 bases from V and 8 bases from J; bases unmatched to any gene: 7. This CDR3 is 12 amino acids long. CDR1 is DFQATT and CDR2 is SNEGSKA in the germline V gene (reference sequence). This clonotype came up many times. Its antigen is not identified. The chain is built from TRBV20-1 and TRBJ2-1; the match to TRBD2 covers 7 bases. The receptor's source is an adult who was a healthcare worker with PCR-confirmed SARS-CoV-2 infection or an uninfected control (not recorded which). The sequenced sample was whole blood, obtained at baseline. The CDR3 region is CSAASGIYEQFF. The CDR3 bases are TGCAGTGCCGCGAGCGGGATCTATGAGCAGTTCTTC.